The TCR beta chain under discussion was sequenced for a study of cytotoxic CD8 clonotypes in ibrutinib-treated CLL. This CDR3 comprises 14 residues. V shed 4 bases, J shed 0 bases, and the junction held 1 base outside the gene matches. CDR1 and CDR2 (germline): SGHDN, FVKESK. This clone was counted only a few times. What it binds is not known. Study results and caveats: Investigators sampled sustained-remission and progressing patients at differing times. Public clonotypes were seen rarely and were contracted or stable on treatment. Clonality increased with ibrutinib response but returned toward baseline at progression.

Some clones are missing from TCRdb's copy, which holds only in-frame ones; the method was immunoSEQ multiplex PCR. The sample includes over 250,000 clones, 60% to 80% of them seen just once. The authors obtained approximately 2 micrograms of genomic DNA from cryopreserved PBMCs for TCR beta libraries. V and J are TRBV14 and TRBJ2-7; 9 bases match TRBD2. This clonotype was sampled from a human donor with chronic lymphocytic leukemia. The source material was PBMCs, sampled at disease progression, from a patient treated with ibrutinib. CDR3 protein: CASSRSGSSYEQYF. The CDR3 DNA follows: TGTGCCAGCAGCCGTAGCGGGAGCTCCTACGAGCAGTACTTC.